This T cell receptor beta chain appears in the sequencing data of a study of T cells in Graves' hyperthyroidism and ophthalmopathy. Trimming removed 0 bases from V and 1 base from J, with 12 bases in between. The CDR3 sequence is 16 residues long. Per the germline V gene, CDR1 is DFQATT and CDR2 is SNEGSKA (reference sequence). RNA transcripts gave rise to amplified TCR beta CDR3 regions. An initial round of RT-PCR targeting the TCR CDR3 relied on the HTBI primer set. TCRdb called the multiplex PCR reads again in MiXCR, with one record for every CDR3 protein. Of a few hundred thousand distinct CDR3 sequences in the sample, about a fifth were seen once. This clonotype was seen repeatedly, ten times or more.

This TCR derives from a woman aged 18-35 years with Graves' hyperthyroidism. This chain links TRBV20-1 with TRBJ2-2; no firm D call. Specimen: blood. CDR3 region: CSARESRTLNTGELFF. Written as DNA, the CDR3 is TGCAGTGCTAGAGAGTCCAGGACCCTGAACACCGGGGAGCTGTTTTTT.